These T cell receptor beta chains were read from a single sample in a study of blood T cell repertoires in COVID-19. Repertoires were generated with immunoSEQ multiplex PCR, while TCRdb's copy carries only in-frame clones and drops some. The sample shows about 220,000 clones, less than 90% of them seen only once. Sequencing used peripheral blood. Receptors originate from a man aged 30 to 39 with active or convalescent COVID-19. CDR3s include the opening cysteine and the closing phenylalanine or tryptophan. The D gene is left open where the match is weak. Clone size is given for some rows only: seen once, a few or many times, or a class if the clone is expanded.

.	TRBV7-6	TRBJ2-5	.	CASSLGAGRRYQETQYF	TGTGCCAGCAGCTTAGGGGCAGGGCGGCGGTACCAAGAGACCCAGTACTTC
.	TRBV5-1	TRBJ2-3	.	CASSLARGISTDTQYF	TGCGCCAGCAGCTTGGCGCGGGGTATAAGCACAGATACGCAGTATTTT
.	TRBV19	TRBJ2-7	once	CASGTGPTYEQYF	TGTGCCAGTGGAACAGGGCCCACCTACGAGCAGTACTTC
.	TRBV3-1/TRBV3-2	TRBJ1-5	.	CASSQDTTAQPQHF	TGTGCCAGCAGCCAAGATACAACCGCTCAGCCCCAGCATTTT
.	TRBV6-2/TRBV6-3	TRBJ2-6	.	CASSYSQGGANVLTF	TGTGCCAGCAGTTACTCGCAGGGTGGGGCCAACGTCCTGACTTTC
.	TRBV6-5	TRBJ1-2	many	CASSYAGGQNYGYTF	TGTGCCAGCAGTTACGCCGGCGGTCAAAACTATGGCTACACCTTC
TRBD1	TRBV5-1	TRBJ2-5	.	CASSLGDRRQETQYF	TGCGCCAGCAGCTTGGGGGACAGGCGACAAGAGACCCAGTACTTC
.	TRBV27	TRBJ2-2	.	CASSLSGPLGTGELFF	TGTGCCAGCAGTTTATCGGGGCCCTTAGGTACCGGGGAGCTGTTTTTT
.	TRBV28	TRBJ1-2	.	CASSPIQDRKGYTF	TGTGCCAGCAGTCCGATCCAGGATCGCAAAGGCTACACCTTC
.	TRBV30	TRBJ1-2	.	CAWTRGPYGYTF	TGTGCCTGGACTAGGGGCCCATATGGCTACACCTTC
TRBD2	TRBV5-1	TRBJ2-5	once	CASSLAGLAGYQETQYF	TGCGCCAGCAGCTTGGCCGGACTAGCGGGCTATCAAGAGACCCAGTACTTC
TRBD1	TRBV6-6	TRBJ2-7	once	CASRPGTGGYEQYF	TGTGCCAGCAGGCCCGGGACAGGGGGCTACGAGCAGTACTTC
TRBD2	TRBV6-5	TRBJ2-3	.	CASSYSSGGTDTQYF	TGTGCCAGCAGTTACTCTAGCGGGGGCACAGATACGCAGTATTTT
TRBD1	TRBV5-1	TRBJ2-3	.	CASSPDRGDTQYF	TGCGCCAGCAGCCCCGACAGGGGAGATACGCAGTATTTT